The source of this T cell receptor beta chain is a study of T cells after yellow fever vaccination. This clonotype occurred many times. Its antigen remains unidentified. The study's findings and limits: On re-exposure, the response was weaker but peaked faster, at day 5 versus 15. Although most clonotypes did not, a small share appeared in both CD4 and CD8 compartments.

The CDR3 contains 13 residues. V lost 4 bases to trimming and J lost 2 bases; unmatched junction nucleotides: 3. Looked up from germline, CDR1 is DFQATT and CDR2 is SNEGSKA (reference sequence). One entry per CDR3 protein, called by TCRdb with MiXCR from the 5' RACE reads. The data contain nearly 70,000 distinct CDR3 sequences, approximately 7% of them seen just once; the ten biggest clones take up around 37%. The chain couples TRBV20-1 to TRBJ2-7; TRBD2 agrees at 9 bases. The sample in question was CD8+ T cells sorted from PBMCs, obtained 35 to 50 days after the first yellow fever vaccination. This clonotype was sampled from a young man who received the YFV17D yellow fever vaccine. The CDR3 region is CSAIAGDPYEQYF. The CDR3 DNA reads as TGCAGTGCTATAGCGGGGGATCCCTACGAGCAGTACTTC.